Presented here are 29 T cell receptor beta chains from one specimen sequenced in a study of blood T cell repertoires in COVID-19. Clones were read by immunoSEQ multiplex PCR, and TCRdb kept only the in-frame ones, dropping some. Of 310,000 or so clones listed, 80% to 95% are singletons. Source material: peripheral blood. These receptors all stem from a woman in her twenties or thirties with COVID-19, enrolled during active disease.

V and J are TRBV7-7 and TRBJ2-3; D gene ambiguous. Germline CDR1 is SSHAT and CDR2 is FNYEAQ (reference sequence). This CDR3 has 13 amino acids. V was clipped by 2 bases and J by 5 bases, with 8 bases between them. CDR3 sequence reads: CASSLSPEDTQYF. Here the CDR3 DNA reads TGTGCCAGCAGCTTAAGTCCAGAAGATACGCAGTATTTT. The variable domain in full, with the rest retrieved from reference TRBV7-7 and TRBJ2-3, is GAGVSQSPRYKVTKRGQDVTLRCDPISSHATLYWYQQALGQGPEFLTYFNYEAQPDKSGLPSDRFSAERPEGSISTLTIQRTEQRDSAMYRCASSLSPEDTQYFGPGTRLTVL.

The chain is built from TRBV6-4 and TRBJ2-1, with no clear D. V was trimmed by 2 bases and J by 0 bases, leaving 11 bases between them. This CDR3 comprises 16 residues. The germline CDR1 and CDR2 sequences are MRHNA and SNTAGT. The CDR3 DNA reads TGTGCCAGCAGTGACACCCTATCTAGCTCCTACAATGAGCAGTTCTTC. Translated: CASSDTLSSSYNEQFF.

CDR3 amino acids: CASSFRSDTGPGGYGYTF. Here the CDR3 DNA reads TGCGCCAGCAGCTTCCGAAGCGACACAGGGCCGGGGGGCTATGGCTACACCTTC. The chain is built from TRBV5-1 and TRBJ1-2, with D possibly being TRBD1 (6 bases). V was shortened by 2 bases and J by 4 bases, with 24 bases between the two germline ends. This CDR3 region has 18 residues. Germline values: CDR1 SGHRS, CDR2 YFSETQ.

The J gene is TRBJ2-3, the V gene TRBV19, with a tentative D call TRBD2 (5 bases). V gave up 6 bases and J gave up 4 bases, with 5 bases separating them. CDR1 is LNHDA, CDR2 SQIVND, per germline (reference sequence). This CDR3 is 11 amino acids long. The DNA of the CDR3 is TGTGCCAGTAGGGAGGCAGATACGCAGTATTTT. Its translation: CASREADTQYF.

The CDR3 DNA follows: TGCGCCAGCAGCTTGGGGCAGTCTGGGCCTATCTATGGCTACACCTTC. Amino acids: CASSLGQSGPIYGYTF. V is TRBV5-1 and J is TRBJ1-2; D ambiguous. The ends were cut back, 0 bases at V and 4 bases at J, with 16 bases in the middle. This CDR3 region has 16 residues. The germline V gene encodes CDR1 SGHRS and CDR2 YFSETQ.

The V call is TRBV6-5, the J call TRBJ2-2; TRBD2 matches 14 bases. Germline CDR1 and CDR2: MNHEY and SVGAGI. V shed 5 bases and J 6 bases; nucleotides not matched to a gene: 2. The length of the CDR3 is 15 residues. The CDR3 sequence is CASSRGLAGAGELFF. The CDR3, as DNA: TGTGCCAGCAGTCGGGGACTAGCGGGAGCCGGGGAGCTGTTTTTT.

This chain connects TRBV5-4 to TRBJ2-3, with D possibly being TRBD1 (6 bases). V dropped 3 bases and J dropped 2 bases, with 16 bases sitting between them. CDR3 length: 16 residues. Germline lookup yields CDR1 SGHNT and CDR2 YYREEE (reference sequence). The CDR3 sequence is CASSSPGQGFTDTQYF. Written as DNA, the CDR3 is TGTGCCAGCAGCTCACCGGGACAAGGTTTCACAGATACGCAGTATTTT.

The chain links TRBV3-1 (or the pseudogene TRBV3-2) to TRBJ2-7; D is possibly TRBD2 (6 bases). Germline lookup yields CDR1 LGHDT and CDR2 YNNKEL (reference sequence). This CDR3 region has 16 residues. The V gene lost 1 base and the J gene lost 3 bases, with 16 bases spanning the gap. The CDR3, as DNA: TGTGCCAGCAGCCAAGCTTTGCCTAGCGTCGTCTACGAGCAGTACTTC. It codes for CASSQALPSVVYEQYF.

The chain couples TRBV10-3 to TRBJ1-3; the match to TRBD1 covers 10 bases. Germline V CDR1 and CDR2: ENHRY, SYGVKD. Trimming cost V 6 bases and J 3 bases; bases outside gene matches: 5. The CDR3 sequence is 15 residues long. In nucleotides, the CDR3 is TGTGCCATCAGAAGACAGGGGGCAAGTGGAAACACCATATATTTT. Translating gives CAIRRQGASGNTIYF.

V and J are TRBV28 and TRBJ2-1; 9 bases line up with TRBD1. CDR1 and CDR2 (germline): MDHEN, SYDVKM. The CDR3 length is 14 residues. With 8 bases clipped from V and 2 bases from J, the junction kept 4 bases outside the gene matches. The CDR3 DNA is TGTGCCAGCGGGACAGGGAGCCCCTACAATGAGCAGTTCTTC. This gives the protein CASGTGSPYNEQFF.

This rearrangement joins TRBV29-1 to TRBJ1-1; D is unresolved. The CDR3 spans 13 residues. The germline V gene encodes CDR1 SQVTM and CDR2 ANQGSEA. The ends were cut back, 4 bases at V and 1 base at J, with 10 bases in the middle. Written as DNA, the CDR3 is TGCAGCGTTGCCCAGTTCAGGAACACTGAAGCTTTCTTT. As protein: CSVAQFRNTEAFF.

There are a few counts of this clone. The CDR3 loop reads CASSRREYEQYF. The CDR3 DNA reads as TGTGCCAGCAGTCGGAGGGAGTACGAGCAGTACTTC. V usage is TRBV28 and J usage is TRBJ2-7; D perhaps matches TRBD2 (6 bases). There are 12 residues in the CDR3. Trimming stripped 5 bases from V and 4 bases from J, with 9 bases between. The germline V gene encodes CDR1 MDHEN and CDR2 SYDVKM. The full variable domain, completed using reference TRBV28 and TRBJ2-7, is DVKVTQSSRYLVKRTGEKVFLECVQDMDHENMFWYRQDPGLGLRLIYFSYDVKMKEKGDIPEGYSVSREKKERFSLILESASTNQTSMYLCASSRREYEQYFGPGTRLTVT.

The V call is TRBV27, the J call TRBJ1-2; 9 bases fit TRBD1. Germline CDR1 is MNHEY and CDR2 is SMNVEV (reference sequence). The V segment lost 6 bases and the J segment 1 base; nucleotides outside the gene matches: 3. The CDR3 sequence is 14 residues long. In DNA, the CDR3 is TGTGCCAGCAGGAGGACAGGGGATAACTATGGCTACACCTTC. Translation gives CASRRTGDNYGYTF.

The count of this clone is one. The chain links TRBV2 to TRBJ2-2; 10 bases are shared with TRBD2. This CDR3 spans 12 amino acids. The V and J ends lost 7 bases and 8 bases, in that order; junction bases with no gene match: 1. Per the germline V gene, CDR1 is SNHLY and CDR2 is FYNNEI. The CDR3 DNA reads TGTGCCAGCAATAGCGGGAGGGGGGAGCTGTTTTTT. Translation gives CASNSGRGELFF.

The rearrangement uses TRBV6-5 and TRBJ1-3; 7 bases line up with TRBD1. Germline V gene lookup returns CDR1 MNHEY and CDR2 SVGAGI. V shed 2 bases, J shed 4 bases, and the junction held 5 bases outside the gene matches. The CDR3 has 15 residues. The CDR3 reads CASSYGGQSGNTIYF. CDR3 bases: TGTGCCAGCAGTTACGGGGGACAGTCCGGAAACACCATATATTTT.

This clone has a single count. V and J are TRBV27 and TRBJ2-3; D uncertain. The germline gives CDR1 MNHEY, CDR2 SMNVEV (reference sequence). The V end lost 7 bases, the J end lost 0 bases, and 8 bases lay between the germline ends. The length of the CDR3 is 13 residues. The CDR3 spells CASKTTSTDTQYF. CDR3 coding DNA: TGTGCCAGCAAAACTACTAGCACAGATACGCAGTATTTT.

The DNA for the CDR3 is TGTGCCAGCAGTCCCGCGGGGGCGAATAATTCACCCCTCCACTTT. Translation gives CASSPAGANNSPLHF. The rearrangement links TRBV6-5 to TRBJ1-6, with D perhaps matching TRBD1 (6 bases). Germline lookup yields CDR1 MNHEY and CDR2 SVGAGI. The CDR3 contains 15 residues. The V end was cut by 5 bases, the J end by 5 bases, with 13 bases between.

This chain connects TRBV18 to TRBJ1-1; D is uncertain. Between the trimmed V and J ends, which lost 1 base and 1 base, there was a span of 7 bases. Germline CDR1 reads KGHSH; CDR2 reads LQKENI. The CDR3 loop spans 14 amino acids. The CDR3 DNA reads TGTGCCAGCTCACCACAATACGGGAACACTGAAGCTTTCTTT. Translated: CASSPQYGNTEAFF.

The chain uses TRBV5-1 and TRBJ1-1; D uncertain. Germline assignment: CDR1 SGHRS and CDR2 YFSETQ. CDR3 length: 14 residues. The V end lost 0 bases, the J end lost 6 bases, and 12 bases lay between the germline ends. The CDR3 nucleotides are TGCGCCAGCAGCTTGGCTGGTTGGAGCGCTGAAGCTTTCTTT. Its protein is CASSLAGWSAEAFF. Using reference TRBV5-1 and TRBJ1-1 for the parts outside the CDR3, the full variable domain is KAGVTQTPRYLIKTRGQQVTLSCSPISGHRSVSWYQQTPGQGLQFLFEYFSETQRNKGNFPGRFSGRQFSNSRSEMNVSTLELGDSALYLCASSLAGWSAEAFFGQGTRLTVV.

The chain uses TRBV19 and TRBJ2-1; 8 nucleotides align to TRBD2. Germline CDR1 and CDR2: LNHDA and SQIVND (reference sequence). Trimming at V came to 5 bases and at J to 5 bases, leaving 14 bases not matched to a gene. The CDR3 sequence is 17 residues long. The CDR3 region is CASSPAGSGTRDNEQFF. CDR3 nucleotides: TGTGCCAGTAGTCCGGCGGGATCCGGGACTAGAGACAATGAGCAGTTCTTC. The entire variable domain, with the rest obtained from reference TRBV19 and TRBJ2-1, is as follows: DGGITQSPKYLFRKEGQNVTLSCEQNLNHDAMYWYRQDPGQGLRLIYYSQIVNDFQKGDIAEGYSVSREKKESFPLTVTSAQKNPTAFYLCASSPAGSGTRDNEQFFGPGTRLTVL.

The CDR3 DNA sequence: TGTGCCAGCTCACCACCGCCGGGGACTGGAAACACCATATATTTT. It is translated as CASSPPPGTGNTIYF. This chain joins TRBV18 and TRBJ1-3; no definite D call. V lost 0 bases and J lost 2, with 8 bases in between. Germline loops: CDR1 KGHSH, CDR2 LQKENI. The CDR3 length is 15 residues.

This clone was seen once. The rearrangement links TRBV5-1 to TRBJ2-1; TRBD2 is a possible D gene (5 bases). Germline CDR1 is SGHRS and CDR2 is YFSETQ. The V end was cut by 4 bases, the J end by 9 bases, with 8 bases between. The CDR3 extends over 11 amino acids. The CDR3 DNA reads as TGCGCCAGCAGCATAGGGAGTGAGCAGTTCTTC. This translates into CASSIGSEQFF.

This clone has a single count. The chain links TRBV3-1 (or the pseudogene TRBV3-2) to TRBJ1-3, with no clear D. Germline CDR1 and CDR2: LGHDT and YNNKEL (reference sequence). The CDR3 is 15 residues long. Trimming left V 1 base short and J 0 bases short, with 7 bases between. In DNA form, the CDR3 reads TGTGCCAGCAGCCAAGGAGGGATCTCTGGAAACACCATATATTTT. Its translation is CASSQGGISGNTIYF.

This clone was found a few times. V and J are TRBV13 and TRBJ2-3, with D possibly matching TRBD2 (5 bases). V was trimmed by 3 bases and J by 0 bases, leaving 13 bases between them. CDR1 PRHDT and CDR2 FYEKMQ come from the germline V gene (reference sequence). This CDR3 contains 16 residues. This chain's CDR3 is CASSFRGIRSTDTQYF. DNA for the CDR3: TGTGCCAGCAGCTTTCGGGGAATTAGAAGCACAGATACGCAGTATTTT. The variable domain in full, completed from reference TRBV13 and TRBJ2-3, reads AAGVIQSPRHLIKEKRETATLKCYPIPRHDTVYWYQQGPGQDPQFLISFYEKMQSDKGSIPDRFSAQQFSDYHSELNMSSLELGDSALYFCASSFRGIRSTDTQYFGPGTRLTVL.

The J gene is TRBJ2-2, the V gene TRBV10-3, with 7 nucleotides matching TRBD2. The germline CDR1 and CDR2 sequences are ENHRY and SYGVKD. The CDR3 is 14 residues long. Trimming removed 7 bases from V and 3 bases from J; junction bases left unmatched: 5. The CDR3 protein is CAIKRAGDTGELFF. CDR3 coding DNA: TGTGCCATCAAACGCGCGGGAGACACCGGGGAGCTGTTTTTT.

This clone has a single count. This chain links TRBV6-5 with TRBJ2-5; 7 bases align to TRBD1. Germline V CDR1 and CDR2: MNHEY, SVGAGI. CDR3 length: 15 residues. The V and J ends lost 6 bases and 1 base, in that order; junction bases with no gene match: 8. For the CDR3, the DNA is TGTGCCAGCAGAAGGCGACAGGGTCCCCAAGAGACCCAGTACTTC. Translating it yields CASRRRQGPQETQYF.

This CDR3 is CASSTSQGKLFF. The CDR3 nucleotides read TGTGCCAGTAGTACCTCACAGGGGAAACTGTTTTTT. The genes are TRBV19 and TRBJ1-4; 7 bases line up with TRBD1. Germline assignment: CDR1 LNHDA and CDR2 SQIVND (reference sequence). V was clipped by 4 bases and J by 11 bases; unmatched bases: 4. This CDR3 contains 12 residues.

The CDR3 loop is CAWGVHGVLDVNGYTF. DNA for the CDR3: TGTGCCTGGGGGGTTCACGGGGTTCTCGATGTGAACGGCTACACCTTC. The chain is built from TRBV30 and TRBJ1-2; D not resolved. Germline V gives CDR1 GTSNPN, CDR2 SVGIG (reference sequence). The CDR3 is 16 residues long. V was shortened by 5 bases and J by 8 bases, with 27 bases between the two germline ends.

The V call is TRBV6-5, the J call TRBJ2-1; TRBD2 matches 9 bases. Looked up from germline, CDR1 is MNHEY and CDR2 is SVGAGI. This CDR3 spans 15 amino acids. V gave up 6 bases and J gave up 5 bases; unmatched junction bases: 8. CDR3 coding DNA: TGTGCCAGCAGGCGGGGGGGGAGGACAGACAATGAGCAGTTCTTC. This codes for CASRRGGRTDNEQFF.